These 23 T cell receptor beta chains were all obtained from the same sample, sequenced in a study of shared clonotypes between healthy human individuals. Cells designated naive CD8 were CD45RO-negative and were positively selected for CCR7, with terminally differentiated effector memory CD45RA+ cells excluded. Measured with immunoSEQ multiplex PCR; TCRdb has only the in-frame clones, and not every one. Of about 2,100,000 clones in the sample, 90% to 95% were seen once. The sequencing input was naive CD8+ T cells from PBMCs. These receptor sequences come from a young man in good health. Some clones in this sample may be carry-over from other donors' samples.

This clone was seen only a few times. The sample holds other DNA sequences that translate to the same CDR3. The chain combines TRBV5-1 with TRBJ2-2; D is undetermined. Trimming removed 2 bases from V and 3 bases from J, with 5 bases in between. CDR3 length: 13 amino acids. Germline loops: CDR1 SGHRS, CDR2 YFSETQ. CDR3 sequence: CASSFSDTGELFF. The CDR3 DNA is TGCGCCAGCAGCTTCAGCGACACCGGGGAGCTGTTTTTT.

The chain employs TRBV9 and TRBJ2-2, with TRBD2 matching 15 bases. The junction had 5 bases not matched to a gene; V was cut back by 2 bases and J by 9 bases. The CDR3 is 16 residues long. Germline V gives CDR1 SGDLS, CDR2 YYNGEE. Written as DNA, the CDR3 is TGTGCCAGCAGCGTCGGGACTAGCGGGAGGATCTGGGAGCTGTTTTTT. Amino acid sequence: CASSVGTSGRIWELFF.

This rearrangement joins TRBV7-9 to TRBJ2-1, with 8 bases fitting TRBD2. The CDR3 contains 14 residues. V shed 3 bases and J 9 bases; nucleotides not matched to a gene: 7. Germline V gene data show CDR1 as SEHNR and CDR2 as FQNEAQ (reference sequence). This CDR3 is CASSFLGLAGEQFF. The CDR3 nucleotides are TGTGCCAGCAGCTTCTTAGGACTAGCAGGTGAGCAGTTCTTC. The full variable domain, with the rest looked up from reference TRBV7-9 and TRBJ2-1, is DTGVSQNPRHKITKRGQNVTFRCDPISEHNRLYWYRQTLGQGPEFLTYFQNEAQLEKSRLLSDRFSAERPKGSFSTLEIQRTEQGDSAMYLCASSFLGLAGEQFFGPGTRLTVL.

The CDR3 protein is CASTRLGHETQYF. CDR3 nucleotide sequence: TGTGCCAGCACTCGCTTGGGCCACGAGACCCAGTACTTC. The genes are TRBV6-5 and TRBJ2-5; D uncertain. V lost 7 bases and J 5 bases, leaving 14 bases between the germline ends. CDR3 length: 13 residues. Germline V gene data show CDR1 as MNHEY and CDR2 as SVGAGI.

The chain joins TRBV21-1 to TRBJ2-7. TRBV21-1 counts as a pseudogene. The CDR3 is 16 amino acids. The CDR3 DNA is TGTGCCAGCAGCTCGAATAGGGGGGACGGTTCCTACGAGCAGTACTTC. Its translation: CASSSNRGDGSYEQYF.

This rearrangement joins TRBV4-3 to TRBJ1-5; D unclear. This CDR3 is 15 amino acids long. The V and J ends lost 0 bases and 4 bases respectively, with 10 bases between them. The germline V gene has CDR1 LGHNA and CDR2 YSLEER. In DNA, the CDR3 is TGCGCCAGCAGCCAAGACTCCTCTGTGAATCAGCCCCAGCATTTT. This translates into CASSQDSSVNQPQHF.

The chain combines TRBV13 with TRBJ2-1; 7 positions agree with TRBD2. Unmatched junction bases numbered 7, after V lost 8 bases and J lost 3 bases. This CDR3 spans 14 amino acids. The V gene's germline CDR1 is PRHDT and CDR2 FYEKMQ (reference sequence). CDR3 loop: CASRISGLYNEQFF. CDR3 in DNA: TGTGCCAGCCGCATTAGCGGGCTCTACAATGAGCAGTTCTTC.

V gene TRBV4-1 combines with J gene TRBJ2-3; tentatively, D is TRBD1 or TRBD2 (5 bases each). This CDR3 contains 17 residues. V gave up 1 base and J gave up 8 bases, with 22 bases separating them. Germline values: CDR1 MGHRA, CDR2 YSYEKL. CDR3 region: CASSQAFEGLALGTQYF. Here the CDR3 DNA reads TGCGCCAGCAGCCAAGCCTTCGAGGGGCTCGCTTTAGGTACGCAGTATTTT.

This clone was observed once. The V call is TRBV7-3, the J call TRBJ2-3; 14 nucleotides agree with TRBD2. CDR3 length: 16 amino acids. The V and J ends lost 5 bases and 3 bases, in that order; junction bases with no gene match: 4. The germline V gene has CDR1 SGHTA and CDR2 FQGTGA. The CDR3 loop reads CASSTGTSGRTDTQYF. In DNA, the CDR3 is TGTGCCAGCAGCACCGGGACTAGCGGGAGAACAGATACGCAGTATTTT.

The chain links TRBV27 to TRBJ2-6; TRBD1 matches 10 bases. The junction had 9 bases not matched to a gene; V was cut back by 8 bases and J by 11 bases. The germline V gene has CDR1 MNHEY and CDR2 SMNVEV (reference sequence). This CDR3 is 14 amino acids long. CDR3 bases: TGTGCCAGCGCCTTTTGGGACAGGGGATACGTCCTGACTTTC. The encoded protein is CASAFWDRGYVLTF.

V is TRBV19 and J is TRBJ1-3; D is uncertain. The V end lost 6 bases, the J end lost 4 bases, and 13 bases lay between the germline ends. The germline V gene encodes CDR1 LNHDA and CDR2 SQIVND (reference sequence). This CDR3 region has 14 residues. This CDR3 is CASSPDIGGNTIYF. The CDR3 coding sequence is TGTGCCAGTAGCCCCGACATCGGGGGAAACACCATATATTTT. Full variable domain (remainder filled in from reference TRBV19 and TRBJ1-3): DGGITQSPKYLFRKEGQNVTLSCEQNLNHDAMYWYRQDPGQGLRLIYYSQIVNDFQKGDIAEGYSVSREKKESFPLTVTSAQKNPTAFYLCASSPDIGGNTIYFGEGSWLTVV.

The rearrangement links TRBV7-9 to TRBJ2-2; tentatively, D is TRBD1 (5 bases). The ends were cut back, 1 base at V and 1 base at J, with 10 bases in the middle. This CDR3 has 16 amino acids. Germline CDR1 and CDR2: SEHNR and FQNEAQ (reference sequence). The CDR3 reads CASSLVLGLNTGELFF. The CDR3, as DNA: TGTGCCAGCAGCTTAGTCCTGGGGCTGAACACCGGGGAGCTGTTTTTT.

The CDR3 protein is CASSPRVPQETQYF. As DNA, the CDR3 is TGCGCCAGCAGCCCTCGAGTTCCCCAAGAGACCCAGTACTTC. The rearrangement uses TRBV5-1 and TRBJ2-5; D is uncertain. The V end was cut by 4 bases, the J end by 1 base, with 11 bases between. The CDR3 runs to 14 residues. Germline CDR1 is SGHRS and CDR2 is YFSETQ.

This chain links TRBV27 with TRBJ2-6; D is ambiguous. The ends were cut back, 2 bases at V and 2 bases at J, with 4 bases in the middle. The CDR3 contains 14 residues. The germline CDR1 and CDR2 sequences are MNHEY and SMNVEV (reference sequence). The CDR3 sequence: CASSLDTGANVLTF. The CDR3 DNA is TGTGCCAGCAGTTTAGATACTGGGGCCAACGTCCTGACTTTC. Supplemented by reference TRBV27 and TRBJ2-6, the full variable domain reads EAQVTQNPRYLITVTGKKLTVTCSQNMNHEYMSWYRQDPGLGLRQIYYSMNVEVTDKGDVPEGYKVSRKEKRNFPLILESPSPNQTSLYFCASSLDTGANVLTFGAGSRLTVL.

The V gene is TRBV7-2, the J gene TRBJ2-7; 7 nucleotides agree with TRBD2. V trimming: 4 bases; J trimming: 3 bases; junction bases outside the gene matches: 9. The germline CDR1 and CDR2 sequences are SGHTA and FQGNSA. This CDR3 has 15 residues. The CDR3 reads CASSSEGGGSYEQYF. The CDR3 region has the DNA TGTGCCAGCAGCTCCGAAGGCGGCGGGAGCTACGAGCAGTACTTC.

The chain joins TRBV10-1 to TRBJ2-5; D might be TRBD1 (7 bases). Per the germline V gene, CDR1 is WNHNN and CDR2 is SYGVQD (reference sequence). This CDR3 has 15 amino acids. V dropped 0 bases and J dropped 2 bases, with 10 bases sitting between them. This CDR3 is CASSESRGVQETQYF. The CDR3 region has the DNA TGCGCCAGCAGTGAGTCCAGGGGGGTGCAAGAGACCCAGTACTTC.

The chain carries TRBV5-4 and TRBJ2-2; 10 bases match TRBD2. CDR1 SGHNT and CDR2 YYREEE come from the germline V gene (reference sequence). CDR3 size: 17 residues. Trimming cost V 0 bases and J 4 bases; bases outside gene matches: 6. CDR3 amino acids: CASSLGRLAGFTGELFF. Written as DNA, the CDR3 is TGTGCCAGCAGCTTGGGTCGACTAGCGGGTTTCACCGGGGAGCTGTTTTTT. Variable domain in full (rest from reference TRBV5-4 and TRBJ2-2): ETGVTQSPTHLIKTRGQQVTLRCSSQSGHNTVSWYQQALGQGPQFIFQYYREEENGRGNFPPRFSGLQFPNYSSELNVNALELDDSALYLCASSLGRLAGFTGELFFGEGSRLTVL.

The V call is TRBV4-1, the J call TRBJ2-1; perhaps TRBD2 as D (6 bases). The CDR3 is 13 amino acids. Deletions cut 2 bases from V and 8 bases from J, with 10 bases between. Germline CDR1 reads MGHRA; CDR2 reads YSYEKL. In DNA, the CDR3 is TGCGCCAGCAGCCAAATAGCGGAGGATGAGCAGTTCTTC. It specifies CASSQIAEDEQFF.

This clone was picked up one time. This sequence joins TRBV4-1 and TRBJ1-5, with D uncertain. The CDR3 extends over 14 amino acids. V was trimmed by 0 bases and J by 3 bases, leaving 6 bases between them. Germline values: CDR1 MGHRA, CDR2 YSYEKL. The CDR3 region is CASSQEPNNQPQHF. The CDR3 DNA is TGCGCCAGCAGCCAAGAACCGAACAATCAGCCCCAGCATTTT.

This clone was recorded once. The chain uses TRBV13 and TRBJ2-1; 7 nucleotides line up with TRBD2. The germline gives CDR1 PRHDT, CDR2 FYEKMQ (reference sequence). With V trimmed by 7 bases and J by 5 bases, 5 bases remained unmatched. The CDR3 is made up of 13 amino acids. CDR3 loop: CASTASGNNEQFF. The CDR3 DNA reads as TGTGCCAGCACGGCTAGCGGAAACAATGAGCAGTTCTTC.

V and J are TRBV5-1 and TRBJ2-1; 7 nucleotides align to TRBD2. The CDR3 runs 14 residues. V dropped 8 bases and J dropped 4; count of bases not matched to a gene: 9. Germline V CDR1 and CDR2: SGHRS, YFSETQ. CDR3 protein: CASRSGLLYNEQFF. The CDR3 nucleotides are TGCGCCAGTCGCTCGGGACTATTATACAATGAGCAGTTCTTC.

V is TRBV5-1 and J is TRBJ2-2, with D perhaps TRBD1 (6 bases). Germline CDR1 is SGHRS and CDR2 is YFSETQ. The CDR3 contains 17 residues. Trimming took 4 bases from V and 2 from J, leaving 18 bases between them. As DNA, the CDR3 is TGCGCCAGCAGCCTACCCGAGACAGGAGCAAACACCGGGGAGCTGTTTTTT. This codes for CASSLPETGANTGELFF.

This sequence joins TRBV11-2 and TRBJ2-7, with 7 bases identical to TRBD2. This CDR3 has 14 amino acids. CDR1 and CDR2 (germline): SGHAT, FQNNGV. V shed 4 bases and J 3 bases; nucleotides not matched to a gene: 6. In DNA form, the CDR3 reads TGTGCCAGCAGCTCTCAGAGCGGGATCTACGAGCAGTACTTC. It encodes CASSSQSGIYEQYF.